A single sample is the source of the 32 T cell receptor beta chains below, sequenced in a study of early T cells in non-severe SARS-CoV-2 infection. TCRdb analysed the 5' RACE reads with MiXCR anew, one entry per CDR3 protein. The sample consists of roughly 40,000 distinct CDR3 sequences, 5.5% to 7% of them appearing once. Sample: whole blood. The receptor set was obtained from an adult who was a healthcare worker with PCR-confirmed SARS-CoV-2 infection or an uninfected control (not recorded which).

This clonotype was observed many times. V gene TRBV5-6 combines with J gene TRBJ2-1, with 7 bases matching TRBD2. Germline assignment: CDR1 SGHDT and CDR2 YYEEEE. The CDR3 consists of 14 residues. Trimming at V came to 2 bases and at J to 5 bases, leaving 4 bases not matched to a gene. CDR3 DNA sequence: TGTGCCAGCAGCTTCGGGACTACCCACAATGAGCAGTTCTTC. It specifies CASSFGTTHNEQFF. Drawing the rest from reference TRBV5-6 and TRBJ2-1, the complete variable domain is DAGVTQSPTHLIKTRGQQVTLRCSPKSGHDTVSWYQQALGQGPQFIFQYYEEEERQRGNFPDRFSGHQFPNYSSELNVNALLLGDSALYLCASSFGTTHNEQFFGPGTRLTVL.

There are many counts of this clonotype. The V gene is TRBV3-1, the J gene TRBJ1-6, with D perhaps matching TRBD1 (5 bases). The CDR3 is 13 amino acids. From germline, CDR1 is LGHDT and CDR2 YNNKEL (reference sequence). V lost 11 bases, J lost 10 bases, and 18 bases lay in between. The CDR3 coding sequence is TGTGCCGTACCCGGGACCCACGGATCACCCCTCCACTTT. Its protein product is CAVPGTHGSPLHF.

This clonotype came up many times. The V gene is TRBV12-3 or TRBV12-4, the J gene TRBJ1-5; D not resolved. CDR3 length equals 15 residues. V was clipped by 3 bases and J by 6 bases, with 15 bases between them. CDR3: CASSFSERSSQPQHF. The CDR3 DNA sequence: TGTGCCAGCAGTTTTAGCGAACGGTCTAGTCAGCCCCAGCATTTT.

At least ten counts were recorded for this clonotype. This sequence joins TRBV27 and TRBJ2-2, with a weak D call TRBD2 (6 bases). CDR3 length: 14 residues. Trimming stripped 6 bases from V and 3 bases from J, with 11 bases between. Germline V gene sequence: CDR1 MNHEY, CDR2 SMNVEV (reference sequence). Here the CDR3 DNA reads TGTGCCAGCAGGCCGGGACTTTACACCGGGGAGCTGTTTTTT. This codes for CASRPGLYTGELFF.

The J gene is TRBJ2-1, the V gene TRBV20-1; the match to TRBD2 covers 9 bases. With V trimmed by 4 bases and J by 7 bases, 11 bases remained unmatched. The germline V gene encodes CDR1 DFQATT and CDR2 SNEGSKA (reference sequence). CDR3 size: 15 residues. CDR3 sequence: CSATTGGRAQNEQFF. DNA of the CDR3: TGCAGTGCTACGACGGGCGGGAGGGCCCAAAATGAGCAGTTCTTC.

Many counts were recorded for this clonotype. This sequence joins TRBV11-2 and TRBJ2-3; the match to TRBD2 covers 7 bases. The CDR3 has 17 residues. Trimming cost V 3 bases and J 1 base; bases outside gene matches: 10. CDR1 and CDR2 from the germline V gene are SGHAT and FQNNGV. The CDR3 sequence is CASSFHGRLAGTDTQYF. In DNA form, the CDR3 reads TGTGCCAGCAGCTTCCACGGAAGACTAGCAGGCACAGATACGCAGTATTTT.

There are many counts of this clonotype. This rearrangement joins TRBV9 to TRBJ2-3; D ambiguous. The CDR3 totals 14 residues. Trimming took 0 bases from V and 4 from J, leaving 9 bases between them. CDR1 SGDLS and CDR2 YYNGEE come from the germline V gene. The CDR3 nucleotides read TGTGCCAGCAGCGTAGGTGGGGTCTCAGATACGCAGTATTTT. Translated, it gives CASSVGGVSDTQYF.

The sample holds a few counts of this clonotype. The chain has TRBV3-1 and TRBJ2-7, with 10 bases lining up with TRBD2. Germline-derived CDR1 and CDR2 are LGHDT and YNNKEL (reference sequence). J lost 3 bases, V lost 6 bases, and 11 bases had no gene match. This CDR3 contains 16 residues. CDR3 bases: TGTGCCAGCAGTTTAGCCTCTAGCGGGAGCTTCTACGAGCAGTACTTC. This sequence encodes CASSLASSGSFYEQYF.

This clonotype has at least ten counts. The chain recombines TRBV29-1 with TRBJ2-1, with 10 nucleotides matching TRBD1. The CDR3 loop spans 17 amino acids. The V and J ends lost 3 bases and 8 bases, in that order; junction bases with no gene match: 16. CDR1 is SQVTM and CDR2 is ANQGSEA in the germline V gene. The chain's CDR3 is CSVETPGQGLSLYEQFF. The CDR3, as DNA: TGCAGCGTTGAGACCCCGGGACAGGGGTTAAGCCTTTATGAGCAGTTCTTC.

In this sample, this clonotype turned up a few times. The chain joins TRBV29-1 to TRBJ2-7, with 8 bases lining up with TRBD2. V trimming: 6 bases; J trimming: 0 bases; junction bases outside the gene matches: 1. The CDR3 loop spans 12 amino acids. Germline V gene data show CDR1 as SQVTM and CDR2 as ANQGSEA. This CDR3 reads CSVRGDSYEQYF. DNA of the CDR3: TGCAGCGTGCGGGGGGACTCCTACGAGCAGTACTTC.

This clonotype was observed a few times. The chain couples TRBV5-1 to TRBJ2-1, with D possibly TRBD1 on 6 matching bases. Trimming stripped 1 base from V and 4 bases from J, with 21 bases between. Germline lookup yields CDR1 SGHRS and CDR2 YFSETQ. This CDR3 is built from 18 residues. The CDR3 DNA reads TGCGCCAGCAGCTTGAAGAGATACCGGGACATAGAATACAATGAGCAGTTCTTC. Translating it yields CASSLKRYRDIEYNEQFF.

This clonotype has only a few counts. The chain employs TRBV10-3 and TRBJ2-5, with D possibly matching TRBD1 (6 bases). The germline V and J ends were trimmed by 6 bases and 1 base, with 6 bases remaining between them. The CDR3 totals 12 residues. Germline loops: CDR1 ENHRY, CDR2 SYGVKD. CDR3 nucleotides: TGTGCCATCAGGGACAGCCAAGAGACCCAGTACTTC. Amino acids: CAIRDSQETQYF.

This clonotype occurred many times. This sequence joins TRBV7-8 and TRBJ1-3, with D uncertain. Germline V lookup: CDR1 SGHVS, CDR2 FQNEAQ. The CDR3 spans 16 residues. V dropped 0 bases and J dropped 4 bases, with 13 bases sitting between them. CDR3 amino acids: CASSLASVASGNTIYF. CDR3 coding DNA: TGTGCCAGCAGCTTAGCGTCCGTGGCCTCCGGAAACACCATATATTTT.

DNA for the CDR3: TGTGCCAGCGGGTTTACGGAGGAGGTTGATACGCAGTATTTT. Encoded protein: CASGFTEEVDTQYF. V and J are TRBV6-2 or TRBV6-3 and TRBJ2-3; tentatively, D is TRBD2 (5 bases). This CDR3 comprises 14 residues. Between the trimmed V and J ends, which lost 8 bases and 6 bases, there was a span of 18 bases. CDR1 MNHEY and CDR2 SVGEGT come from the germline V gene.

This clonotype was recorded at least ten times. The genes are TRBV7-9 and TRBJ1-1; no clear D gene. From germline, CDR1 is SEHNR and CDR2 FQNEAQ (reference sequence). V lost 2 bases and J lost 1, with 5 bases in between. This CDR3 has 13 amino acids. The CDR3 spells CASSLNTNTEAFF. The CDR3 coding sequence is TGTGCCAGCAGCTTAAACACGAACACTGAAGCTTTCTTT.

This clonotype was observed many times. The rearrangement uses TRBV10-2 and TRBJ2-5, with D maybe TRBD2 (7 bases). The V gene's germline CDR1 is WSHSY and CDR2 SAAADI. This CDR3 has 12 amino acids. Trimming shortened V by 11 bases and J by 9 bases, and 19 bases separated the two germline ends. The CDR3 spells CASRGAPGSQYF. DNA for the CDR3: TGCGCCTCCCGGGGGGCCCCGGGGTCCCAGTACTTC.

This clonotype was counted ten times or more. The V call is TRBV20-1, the J call TRBJ2-2, with 12 bases fitting TRBD2. Losses at the gene ends were 1 base for V and 0 bases for J; bases not matched to a gene: 6. The CDR3 spans 18 residues. CDR1 and CDR2 from the germline V gene are DFQATT and SNEGSKA (reference sequence). The CDR3 here is CSARVRGLAGPNTGELFF. In DNA form, the CDR3 reads TGCAGTGCTAGAGTGAGAGGACTAGCGGGACCGAACACCGGGGAGCTGTTTTTT.

Of note for this clonotype: Given a much more abundant clone one base away, this may be a read error. The chain combines TRBV28 with TRBJ2-3; possible D gene TRBD2, 6 bases. V lost 7 bases, J lost 4 bases, and 15 bases lay in between. Germline CDR1 reads MDHEN; CDR2 reads SYDVKM. The CDR3 length is 14 residues. CDR3 region: CASTPGGDPDTQYF. CDR3 bases: TGTGCCAGCACCCCCGGAGGGGACCCAGATACGCAGTATTTT.

In its sample, this clonotype was seen a few times. The rearrangement joins TRBV3-1 to TRBJ2-3; D not resolved. The V gene lost 4 bases and the J gene lost 2 bases, with 13 bases spanning the gap. The CDR3 is 15 residues long. Germline CDR1 reads LGHDT; CDR2 reads YNNKEL (reference sequence). DNA for the CDR3: TGTGCCAGCAGCCGAGAACCTCGAACCACAGATACGCAGTATTTT. It yields the protein CASSREPRTTDTQYF.

This clonotype was seen a handful of times. V is TRBV28 and J is TRBJ2-5; 8 nucleotides align to TRBD1. The V segment lost 4 bases and the J segment 11 bases; nucleotides outside the gene matches: 6. CDR1 is MDHEN, CDR2 SYDVKM, per germline. The CDR3 is 12 residues long. Here the CDR3 reads CASSSADRGQYF. In DNA form, the CDR3 reads TGTGCCAGCAGTTCAGCAGACAGGGGACAGTACTTC.

This clonotype was seen many times. The chain joins TRBV18 to TRBJ1-2; D is perhaps TRBD1 (6 bases). The CDR3 is 17 amino acids. Trimming removed 3 bases at V and 2 bases at J, with 19 bases between. CDR1 is KGHSH and CDR2 is LQKENI in the germline V gene. The CDR3 bases are TGTGCCAGCTCACCCACCCCGAACCTCGACAGGAACTATGGCTACACCTTC. Amino acids: CASSPTPNLDRNYGYTF. The full variable domain, rest sourced from reference TRBV18 and TRBJ1-2, is NAGVMQNPRHLVRRRGQEARLRCSPMKGHSHVYWYRQLPEEGLKFMVYLQKENIIDESGMPKERFSAEFPKEGPSILRIQQVVRGDSAAYFCASSPTPNLDRNYGYTFGSGTRLTVV.

The rearrangement uses TRBV12-3 or TRBV12-4 and TRBJ2-1, with a weak D call TRBD1 (5 bases). This CDR3 has 14 residues. V was pared by 3 bases and J by 4 bases, with 10 bases between. CDR3 amino acids: CASSFLTAYNEQFF. In DNA, the CDR3 is TGTGCCAGCAGTTTTCTGACAGCTTACAATGAGCAGTTCTTC.

This clonotype has ten or more counts. The rearrangement joins TRBV28 to TRBJ2-7; TRBD1 aligns across 7 bases. J was trimmed by 5 bases and V by 6 bases; bases with no gene match: 10. CDR3 length equals 14 residues. CDR1 and CDR2 from the germline V gene are MDHEN and SYDVKM. CDR3 sequence: CASRPTGRSDEQYF. In DNA form, the CDR3 reads TGTGCCAGCAGACCGACAGGGCGGTCGGACGAGCAGTACTTC.

This clonotype has more than one count but fewer than ten. This sequence joins TRBV28 and TRBJ2-1; 9 bases fit TRBD2. Germline CDR1 reads MDHEN; CDR2 reads SYDVKM. CDR3 length: 15 amino acids. V gave up 8 bases and J gave up 3 bases; unmatched junction bases: 8. The CDR3 DNA reads as TGTGCCAGCCTCGGGGCACTAGCGGGCTACAATGAGCAGTTCTTC. Amino acids: CASLGALAGYNEQFF.

This clonotype has at least ten counts. V is TRBV12-3 or TRBV12-4 and J is TRBJ2-1; no clear D gene. The CDR3 length is 14 residues. Deletions cut 5 bases from V and 2 bases from J, with 10 bases between. The CDR3 here is CASSKAEPYNEQFF. The CDR3 bases are TGTGCCAGCAGTAAAGCAGAACCCTACAATGAGCAGTTCTTC.

This clonotype was seen ten or more times. J is TRBJ2-2 and V is TRBV29-1; 12 nucleotides agree with TRBD2. Germline values: CDR1 SQVTM, CDR2 ANQGSEA. CDR3 length: 17 residues. V dropped 2 bases and J dropped 4; count of bases not matched to a gene: 8. The CDR3 coding sequence is TGCAGCGTTGAACGAACCGGGACTAGCGGGTCCACCGGGGAGCTGTTTTTT. Translating it yields CSVERTGTSGSTGELFF.

This clonotype was recorded at least ten times. This chain uses TRBV29-1 with TRBJ2-3; TRBD2 aligns across 10 bases. V gave up 6 bases and J gave up 6 bases; unmatched junction bases: 12. Germline V CDR1 and CDR2: SQVTM, ANQGSEA. The CDR3 is 15 amino acids. CDR3 nucleotide sequence: TGCAGCGTCGACCAGTTACTAGCGGGAAAGGATACGCAGTATTTT. It translates to CSVDQLLAGKDTQYF.

This clonotype came up many times. This chain connects TRBV7-2 to TRBJ2-5, with 8 nucleotides matching TRBD2. Germline V gene data show CDR1 as SGHTA and CDR2 as FQGNSA. The V and J ends lost 2 bases and 2 bases, in that order; junction bases with no gene match: 1. This CDR3 is built from 14 residues. CDR3 sequence reads: CASSLTGGQETQYF. CDR3 nucleotide sequence: TGTGCCAGCAGCTTAACGGGAGGGCAAGAGACCCAGTACTTC.

This clonotype was seen only a few times. The rearrangement links TRBV11-2 to TRBJ2-1; unclear D gene. V lost 4 bases, J lost 4 bases, and 14 bases lay in between. The CDR3 runs to 15 residues. Germline CDR1 reads SGHAT; CDR2 reads FQNNGV. DNA of the CDR3: TGTGCCAGCAGCTCGCCTAGAGTGAAATACAATGAGCAGTTCTTC. It translates to CASSSPRVKYNEQFF.

This clonotype showed up many times. The chain combines TRBV6-5 with TRBJ1-1; D is undetermined. The CDR3 totals 13 residues. Germline V gives CDR1 MNHEY, CDR2 SVGAGI. The V and J ends lost 7 bases and 1 base respectively, with 10 bases between them. CDR3 region: CASKSRGNTEAFF. DNA for the CDR3: TGTGCCAGCAAATCCCGAGGGAACACTGAAGCTTTCTTT.

This clonotype was seen repeatedly, ten times or more. This rearrangement joins TRBV20-1 to TRBJ1-5, with a weak D call TRBD1 (6 bases). This CDR3 contains 15 residues. The germline CDR1 and CDR2 sequences are DFQATT and SNEGSKA (reference sequence). V dropped 0 bases and J dropped 6 bases, with 15 bases sitting between them. This CDR3 is CSARDRRGGGQPQHF. The CDR3 DNA is TGCAGTGCTAGAGATCGCAGGGGCGGTGGTCAGCCCCAGCATTTT.

This clonotype appeared a few times. The chain recombines TRBV7-8 with TRBJ1-1, with D uncertain. Germline-derived CDR1 and CDR2 are SGHVS and FQNEAQ. V was shortened by 1 base and J by 1 base, with 7 bases between the two germline ends. This CDR3 contains 14 residues. This CDR3 reads CASSLDRQNTEAFF. CDR3 nucleotide sequence: TGTGCCAGCAGCTTAGATAGACAGAACACTGAAGCTTTCTTT.